This T cell receptor (beta chain) comes out of a study of blood T cell repertoires in COVID-19 (dated by TCRdb to the early 2020s). For context, the study as a whole: Samples covering the acute and convalescent phases of COVID-19 were provided by collaborators in the United States, Italy and Spain. Nearly every sample came with metadata listing a de-identified subject ID, COVID-19 status, age in years and sex. Where available, HLA class I and class II types were obtained from metadata supplied by the sample provider rather than from assay-based typing. Deeply sampled blood TCRbeta repertoires from subjects exposed to, actively infected with, or recovered from COVID-19 were included in the dataset. The repertoires were released in a freely available public database intended as a resource for research on the immune response to SARS-CoV-2. The samples were drawn from two sources: the first 160 participants of the ongoing ImmuneRACE study, and about 1,300 subjects contributed by 6 global collaborators. The material from the prospective study consisted of cDNA or gDNA derived from T cells, B-cell-depleted T cells, or PBMCs. Overall results and qualifications from the work: Clinical and demographic metadata were provided uncurated, with the amount varying by source and participant.

Collaborating institutions collected whole blood in K2EDTA tubes following their own protocols. For TCRbeta analysis, collaborators shipped samples in one of three forms: frozen whole blood, isolated PBMCs, or DNA extracted from either of those sample types. About this clone itself: What antigen it recognizes has not been identified. Per-base quality was not reported, and no clone a single base away is much larger than it.

TCRbeta CDR3 regions were amplified from genomic DNA using the immunoSEQ Assay, a bias-controlled multiplex PCR. Regarding the original processing steps: The number of nucleated cells in each sample was estimated from the amplification of reference gene primers within the assay. Sequence reads were collapsed and filtered to measure the absolute abundance of every unique TCRbeta CDR3 rearrangement. Productive Simpson clonality was computed per sample as the square root of Simpson's diversity index over productive rearrangements. Held by TCRdb, this immuneACCESS table contains in-frame sequences only and omits some clones. Under half of the omission traces to an unresolved V gene where checked; the cause of the rest is unknown. That table is the source of V, J and clone size, and D and trimming were worked out from the DNA. The sample table lists fewer than 65,000 clones, approximately 90% of them with a count of one. The top ten clones comprise 1.6% of the sample.

The sequence came from a man between 60 and 75 years old with acute or convalescent COVID-19. The sequenced sample was peripheral blood.

In nucleotides, the sequence is TGTGCCATCAGTGAGACAGGGATCACAGATACGCAGTATTTT. Translation gives CAISETGITDTQYF. The rearranged chain carries TRBV10-3 and TRBJ2-3; D gene: possibly TRBD1, on 6 matching bases. From cysteine to phenylalanine, the CDR3 is 14 amino acids long. Only the CDR3 DNA stays, 42 bases, in frame from base 1. Based on the germline V gene, the CDR1 and CDR2 sequences are ENHRY and SYGVKD. At the junction V is shortened by 2 bases and J by 2 bases, with 8 bases in between.